Each of the 15 T cell receptor beta chains below was sequenced from the same sample in a study of spatial heterogeneity in lung cancer. Study findings and constraints: Higher tumor mutation counts went along with higher counts of expanded intratumoral alpha and beta TCRs.

Their antigens remain unidentified. As for time point: sample taken at primary tumor resection. TCRdb re-called the 5' RACE reads through MiXCR, storing one row per CDR3 protein. The sample yields around 8,900 distinct CDR3 sequences, about 2.7% seen once. The source was lung tumor tissue, collected at surgery. Receptors originate from a male donor with early-stage non-small cell lung cancer.

This clonotype was recorded at least ten times. The chain is built from TRBV10-3 and TRBJ2-1, with TRBD2 identical over 14 bases. The J segment lost 15 bases and the V segment lost 4 bases, leaving 8 bases of the junction unmatched. The germline V gene encodes CDR1 ENHRY and CDR2 SYGVKD. The CDR3 runs 14 residues. The CDR3, as DNA: TGTGCCATCAGTGCGGGACTAGCGGGGGCCACTCCGTTCTTC. Translation gives CAISAGLAGATPFF.

This clonotype was seen at least ten times. This chain joins TRBV29-1 and TRBJ1-1, with a tentative D call TRBD1 (5 bases). The CDR3 totals 11 residues. The V gene's germline CDR1 is SQVTM and CDR2 ANQGSEA. V dropped 3 bases and J dropped 12 bases, with 14 bases sitting between them. CDR3 sequence (DNA): TGCAGCGTTGACGGACGACCGGGGCCTTTCTTT. Translated: CSVDGRPGPFF.

By sample fraction, this clonotype is medium-sized. The J gene is TRBJ2-3, the V gene TRBV20-1; perhaps D is TRBD1 or TRBD2 (5 bases each). This CDR3 region has 11 residues. V was cut by 8 bases and J by 9 bases, with 15 bases left in between. CDR1 and CDR2 (germline): DFQATT, SNEGSKA (reference sequence). The CDR3 bases are TGCAGTACCGGGACCGCCGGCACGCAGTATTTT. It translates to CSTGTAGTQYF.

This clonotype appeared many times. The chain recombines TRBV3-2 with TRBJ2-7; TRBD1, the D gene given by the table, was not confirmed from the DNA. TRBV3-2 is deemed a pseudogene. The CDR3 extends over 15 amino acids. The CDR3 DNA reads TGTGCCAGCAGCCAAGAATGGGGGGTGAACTACGAGCAGTACTTC. It specifies CASSQEWGVNYEQYF.

This clonotype ranks as medium-sized. The chain employs TRBV19 and TRBJ2-1; tentatively, D is TRBD1 or TRBD2 (5 bases each). The CDR3 consists of 15 residues. Germline-derived CDR1 and CDR2 are LNHDA and SQIVND (reference sequence). V was trimmed by 1 base and J by 6 bases, leaving 13 bases between them. CDR3 sequence reads: CASSIATHGGNEQFF. The CDR3 region has the DNA TGTGCCAGTAGTATAGCTACCCATGGGGGCAATGAGCAGTTCTTC.

This clonotype was seen repeatedly, ten times or more. The V gene is TRBV12-3 or TRBV12-4, the J gene TRBJ2-3; tentative D call: TRBD1 (6 bases). The CDR3 consists of 16 residues. Trimming cost V 4 bases and J 4 bases, with 18 bases left between them. This CDR3 reads CASSSPPGHGPDTQYF. CDR3 nucleotides: TGTGCCAGCAGTTCCCCCCCGGGACACGGGCCAGATACGCAGTATTTT.

This clonotype has ten or more counts. The chain links TRBV14 to TRBJ2-7; 7 positions match TRBD1. V was clipped by 2 bases and J by 5 bases; unmatched bases: 12. This CDR3 is 16 amino acids long. The germline V gene encodes CDR1 SGHDN and CDR2 FVKESK. In DNA form, the CDR3 reads TGTGCCAGCAGCCAACTAGGGGGCAGGGGGACGGACGAGCAGTACTTC. It yields the protein CASSQLGGRGTDEQYF.

This clonotype was seen ten or more times. CDR3 amino acids: CASSFGGQETQYF. The CDR3 DNA is TGTGCCAGCAGCTTCGGAGGGCAAGAGACCCAGTACTTC. J is TRBJ2-5 and V is TRBV7-9; tentatively, D is TRBD2 (6 bases). Germline V gene data show CDR1 as SEHNR and CDR2 as FQNEAQ (reference sequence). The CDR3 consists of 13 residues. The ends were cut back, 3 bases at V and 2 bases at J, with 7 bases in the middle.

This clonotype was seen ten or more times. V usage is TRBV11-2 and J usage is TRBJ2-5; TRBD1 might be the D (5 bases). This CDR3 comprises 14 residues. The germline V gene encodes CDR1 SGHAT and CDR2 FQNNGV. Between the trimmed V and J ends, which lost 5 bases and 4 bases, there was a span of 14 bases. DNA of the CDR3: TGTGCCAGCAGCCGGACCCTCACAGGAGAGACCCAGTACTTC. This encodes CASSRTLTGETQYF.

This clonotype is judged medium-sized. This sequence joins TRBV3-1 and TRBJ2-3, with 12 nucleotides matching TRBD2. The CDR3 has 15 residues. The V segment lost 5 bases and the J segment 2 bases; nucleotides outside the gene matches: 2. In germline, CDR1 is LGHDT, CDR2 YNNKEL (reference sequence). CDR3: CASSTSGGITDTQYF. For the CDR3, the DNA is TGTGCCAGCAGCACTAGCGGGGGGATCACAGATACGCAGTATTTT.

The chain employs TRBV10-2 and TRBJ2-2; D not resolved. Trimming shortened V by 0 bases and J by 2 bases, and 10 bases separated the two germline ends. This CDR3 is built from 16 residues. The germline V gene encodes CDR1 WSHSY and CDR2 SAAADI. The CDR3 DNA reads as TGCGCCAGCAGTGAGTCGGTTTTGGGAAACACCGGGGAGCTGTTTTTT. Amino acid sequence: CASSESVLGNTGELFF.

By frequency in the sample, this clonotype is medium-sized. The CDR3 spells CASSLAGSVDTEAFF. DNA of the CDR3: TGCGCCAGCAGCTTGGCCGGCTCAGTTGACACTGAAGCTTTCTTT. The chain has TRBV5-1 and TRBJ1-1; D gene unclear. The CDR3 extends over 15 amino acids. CDR1 SGHRS and CDR2 YFSETQ come from the germline V gene. Trimming cost V 0 bases and J 3 bases, with 12 bases left between them.

This clonotype has just a few counts. This chain joins TRBV5-4 and TRBJ2-1; tentative D call: TRBD2 (7 bases). The CDR3 is 14 amino acids. V dropped 3 bases and J dropped 5 bases, with 12 bases sitting between them. The V gene's germline CDR1 is SGHNT and CDR2 YYREEE (reference sequence). The CDR3 region has the DNA TGTGCCAGCAGCTCCGGGGGGCCGAACAATGAGCAGTTCTTC. Amino acid sequence: CASSSGGPNNEQFF.

This clonotype is termed medium-sized (0.01 to 0.1%). The rearrangement links TRBV10-3 to TRBJ2-2, with 11 bases aligning to TRBD1. Germline V gene sequence: CDR1 ENHRY, CDR2 SYGVKD. The CDR3 sequence is 15 residues long. V trimming: 11 bases; J trimming: 4 bases; junction bases outside the gene matches: 9. The DNA of the CDR3 is TGTGCCGCCCAGGCCGGGACAGGGGGCACCGGGGAGCTGTTTTTT. Residues: CAAQAGTGGTGELFF.

By proportion, this clonotype is medium-sized. This chain links TRBV20-1 with TRBJ1-2, with D unresolved. Germline assignment: CDR1 DFQATT and CDR2 SNEGSKA (reference sequence). The V end was cut by 2 bases, the J end by 0 bases, with 16 bases between. The CDR3 totals 16 residues. CDR3 in amino acids: CSARNTIRGANYGYTF. The CDR3 coding sequence is TGCAGTGCTAGAAATACGATTCGGGGAGCTAACTATGGCTACACCTTC.